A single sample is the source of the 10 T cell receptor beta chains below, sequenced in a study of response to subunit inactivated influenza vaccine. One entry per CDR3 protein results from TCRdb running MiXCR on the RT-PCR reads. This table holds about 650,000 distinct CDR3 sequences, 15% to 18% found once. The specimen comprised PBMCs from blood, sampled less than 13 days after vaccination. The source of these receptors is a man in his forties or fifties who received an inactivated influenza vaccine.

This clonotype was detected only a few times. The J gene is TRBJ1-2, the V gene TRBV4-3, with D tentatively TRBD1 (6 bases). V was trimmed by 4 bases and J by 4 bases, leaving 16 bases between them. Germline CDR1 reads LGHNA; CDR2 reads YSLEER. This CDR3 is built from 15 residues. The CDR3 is CASSPGHGGPYGYTF. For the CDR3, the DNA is TGCGCCAGCAGCCCCGGTCATGGGGGCCCCTATGGCTACACCTTC.

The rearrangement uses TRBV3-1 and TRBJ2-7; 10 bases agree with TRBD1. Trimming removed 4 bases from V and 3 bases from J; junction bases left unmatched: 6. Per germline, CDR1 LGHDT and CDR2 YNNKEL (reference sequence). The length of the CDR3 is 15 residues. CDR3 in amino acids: CASSPRTGGYYEQYF. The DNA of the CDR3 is TGTGCCAGCAGCCCACGGACAGGGGGTTACTACGAGCAGTACTTC.

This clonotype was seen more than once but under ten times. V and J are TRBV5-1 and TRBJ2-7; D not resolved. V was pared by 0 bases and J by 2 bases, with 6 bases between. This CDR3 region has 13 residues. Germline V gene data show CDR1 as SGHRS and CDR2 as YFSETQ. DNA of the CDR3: TGCGCCAGCAGCTTGGAATACCCCTACGAGCAGTACTTC. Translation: CASSLEYPYEQYF.

This chain's CDR3 is CASRADYHDIQYF. CDR3 nucleotide sequence: TGTGCCAGCAGGGCGGACTACCATGACATTCAGTACTTC. The chain couples TRBV2 to TRBJ2-4; D perhaps matches TRBD2 (6 bases). V gave up 6 bases and J gave up 8 bases, with 14 bases separating them. This CDR3 spans 13 amino acids. The germline CDR1 and CDR2 sequences are SNHLY and FYNNEI.

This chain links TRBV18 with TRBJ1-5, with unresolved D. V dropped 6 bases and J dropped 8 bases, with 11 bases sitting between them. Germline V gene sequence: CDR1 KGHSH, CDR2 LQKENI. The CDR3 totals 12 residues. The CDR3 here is CASSWGREPQHF. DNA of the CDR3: TGTGCCAGCTCGTGGGGAAGGGAGCCCCAGCATTTT.

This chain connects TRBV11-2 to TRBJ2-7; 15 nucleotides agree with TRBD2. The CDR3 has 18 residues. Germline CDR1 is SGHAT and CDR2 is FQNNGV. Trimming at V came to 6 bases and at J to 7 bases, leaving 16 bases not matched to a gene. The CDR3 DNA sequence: TGTGCCAGCAGATCTAGGACTAGCGGGAGGGCCGCTGTTTGGGAGCAGTACTTC. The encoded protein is CASRSRTSGRAAVWEQYF.

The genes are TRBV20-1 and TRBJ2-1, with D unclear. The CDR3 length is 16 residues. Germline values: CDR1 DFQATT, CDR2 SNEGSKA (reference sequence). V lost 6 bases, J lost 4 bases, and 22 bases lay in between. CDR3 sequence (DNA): TGCAGTGCGAATAGAGACCGGATATCGCTATACAATGAGCAGTTCTTC. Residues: CSANRDRISLYNEQFF.

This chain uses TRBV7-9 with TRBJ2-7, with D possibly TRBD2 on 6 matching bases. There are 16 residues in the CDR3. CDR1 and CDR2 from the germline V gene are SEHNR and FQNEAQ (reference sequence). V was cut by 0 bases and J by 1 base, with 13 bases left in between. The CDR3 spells CASSLARDSSSYEQYF. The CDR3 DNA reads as TGTGCCAGCAGCTTAGCAAGGGACTCCTCATCCTACGAGCAGTACTTC.

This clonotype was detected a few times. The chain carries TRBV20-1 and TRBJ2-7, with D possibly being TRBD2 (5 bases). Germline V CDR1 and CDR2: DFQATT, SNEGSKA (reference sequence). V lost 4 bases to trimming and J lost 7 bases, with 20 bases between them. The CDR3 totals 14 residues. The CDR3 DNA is TGCAGTGCTACCAACCTCGCCCAACGGAGGGAGCAGTACTTC. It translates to CSATNLAQRREQYF.

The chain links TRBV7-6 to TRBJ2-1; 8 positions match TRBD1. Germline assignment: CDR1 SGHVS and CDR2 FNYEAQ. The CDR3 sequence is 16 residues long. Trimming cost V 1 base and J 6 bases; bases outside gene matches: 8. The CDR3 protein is CASSLGPTGARNEQFF. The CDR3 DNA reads TGTGCCAGCAGCTTAGGCCCGACAGGGGCCCGCAATGAGCAGTTCTTC. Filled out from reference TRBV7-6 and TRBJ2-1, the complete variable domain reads GAGVSQSPRYKVTKRGQDVALRCDPISGHVSLYWYRQALGQGPEFLTYFNYEAQQDKSGLPNDRFSAERPEGSISTLTIQRTEQRDSAMYRCASSLGPTGARNEQFFGPGTRLTVL.